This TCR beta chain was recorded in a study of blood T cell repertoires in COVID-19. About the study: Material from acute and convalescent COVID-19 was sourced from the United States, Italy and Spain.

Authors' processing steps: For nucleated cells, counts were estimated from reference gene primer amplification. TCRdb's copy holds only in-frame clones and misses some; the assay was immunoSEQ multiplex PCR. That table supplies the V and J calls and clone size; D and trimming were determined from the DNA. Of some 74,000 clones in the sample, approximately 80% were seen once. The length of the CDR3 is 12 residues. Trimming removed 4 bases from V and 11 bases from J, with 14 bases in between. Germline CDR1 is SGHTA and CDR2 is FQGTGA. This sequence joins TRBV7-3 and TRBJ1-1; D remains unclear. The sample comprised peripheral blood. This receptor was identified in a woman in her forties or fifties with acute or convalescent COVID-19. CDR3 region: CASSSPPGPAFF. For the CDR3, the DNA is TGTGCCAGCAGCTCGCCGCCCGGTCCGGCTTTCTTT.